The sequence of this TCR beta chain was determined in a study of molecular identifiers for immune sequencing clone quantification. Overall study: Naive CD8 cell RNA, from around 20,000 or 100,000 cells, was split five ways in replicates, with four sequenced.

Study-wide results and caveats: The study found clones above 20 RNA copies held over 97% of effector molecules and under 1% in naive cells.

Details on this clonotype: Its target is unknown.

Bulk libraries came from a prior protocol with listed TCR primers. TCRdb re-derived calls from the PCR reads in MiXCR, one entry per CDR3 protein. The data show just under 650,000 distinct CDR3 sequences, 15% to 20% seen once. With 8 bases removed from V and 0 bases from J, the gap between germline ends came to 14 bases. Germline CDR1 is MNHEY and CDR2 is SMNVEV (reference sequence). The CDR3 is made up of 15 amino acids. Sequenced material: naive CD8+ T cells from blood, with Jurkat cell RNA spiked in. This sample's subset: FACS-sorted CD8+CD4-CCR7+CD45RA+ naive T cells. The sequence was obtained from a human donor in good health. Some libraries in this study had Jurkat cell RNA spiked in. This chain links TRBV27 with TRBJ2-1; D unresolved. The CDR3 nucleotides are TGTGCCAGCGGTCCCTTAGCTTACTCCTACAATGAGCAGTTCTTC. Encoded protein: CASGPLAYSYNEQFF.